The entry below describes one T cell receptor beta chain. J lost 5 bases, V lost 1 base, and 9 bases had no gene match. CDR1 SGHRS and CDR2 YFSETQ come from the germline V gene. CDR3 size: 16 residues. The data are from a study of blood T cell repertoires in COVID-19. As handled by the study authors: By means of reference gene primer amplification, nucleated cell counts were estimated. Method: immunoSEQ multiplex PCR; TCRdb's copy keeps in-frame clones and lacks some. Clone size and the V and J calls come from that table; the DNA yielded D and trimming. This sample carries hundreds of thousands of clones, 80% to 90% of them seen once, and the ten largest clones take 1.4%.

The source material was peripheral blood. The source of this sequence is a woman in her 30s with active or convalescent COVID-19. The gene calls are TRBV5-1 and TRBJ1-2, with 9 bases lining up with TRBD1. As DNA, the CDR3 is TGCGCCAGCAGCTTGCCGGGACAGGGAAAGGGTTATGGCTACACCTTC. Its translation: CASSLPGQGKGYGYTF.